The 17 T cell receptor beta chains presented below share a single source sample, sequenced in a study of beta chain features in type 1 diabetes. The sequenced template was cDNA made from the entire isolated RNA. Data came from immunoSEQ multiplex PCR; TCRdb stores just in-frame clones and leaves some out. Of about 400,000 clones listed, about 12% are singletons. General study findings and limits: Type 1 diabetes patients had TCRB CDR3s that were shorter (moderately but significantly so) in all four CD4+ subsets.

Their cognate antigens are unknown. The source material was naive CD4+ T cells from blood. Receptors were obtained from a woman between 18 and 29 years old with type 1 diabetes.

The V and J genes are TRBV7-2 and TRBJ2-1; possible D gene TRBD2, 6 bases. Germline values: CDR1 SGHTA, CDR2 FQGNSA. Trimming pared 1 base from V and 2 bases from J, leaving 21 bases between. CDR3 length: 19 amino acids. For the CDR3, the DNA is TGTGCCAGCAGCTTAGGTCTTCGTGGGGGACTGAAAACCTACAATGAGCAGTTCTTC. Its translation is CASSLGLRGGLKTYNEQFF.

This clone was seen only a few times. The rearrangement joins TRBV30 to TRBJ1-2; tentative D call: TRBD1 (6 bases). CDR3 length equals 13 residues. Trimming removed 3 bases from V and 7 bases from J, with 15 bases in between. The germline CDR1 and CDR2 sequences are GTSNPN and SVGIG (reference sequence). For the CDR3, the DNA is TGTGCCTGGAGCCGATCCCGAGGGGGTGGCTACACCTTC. Translated: CAWSRSRGGGYTF.

This clone was counted a few times. V gene TRBV7-9 combines with J gene TRBJ2-7; TRBD2 is a possible D gene (7 bases). The CDR3 consists of 18 residues. Germline V gene sequence: CDR1 SEHNR, CDR2 FQNEAQ (reference sequence). V was shortened by 5 bases and J by 6 bases, with 29 bases between the two germline ends. This CDR3 reads CASSQPRVGGRGSGEQYF. The CDR3 nucleotides are TGTGCCAGCAGCCAACCCCGGGTCGGGGGGCGCGGATCGGGCGAGCAGTACTTC.

This clone was found a few times. The J gene is TRBJ2-6, the V gene TRBV2; TRBD1 is a possible D gene (5 bases). V was cut by 8 bases and J by 0 bases, with 14 bases left in between. The CDR3 covers 16 residues. Germline CDR1 and CDR2: SNHLY and FYNNEI. CDR3 region: CASSWTTYSGANVLTF. The DNA for the CDR3 is TGTGCCAGCTCGTGGACAACTTACTCTGGGGCCAACGTCCTGACTTTC.

This clone showed up just once. V usage is TRBV7-8 and J usage is TRBJ2-6; D is unresolved. With 8 bases removed from V and 0 bases from J, the gap between germline ends came to 11 bases. The CDR3 contains 15 residues. Germline V lookup: CDR1 SGHVS, CDR2 FQNEAQ. CDR3 sequence reads: CASYRHVSGANVLTF. CDR3 coding DNA: TGTGCCAGCTACCGACACGTCTCTGGGGCCAACGTCCTGACTTTC.

This clone was seen more than once but under ten times. V and J are TRBV28 and TRBJ2-1; possible D gene TRBD2, 5 bases. Trimming took off 7 bases at V and 1 base at J, with 17 bases between the two ends. Germline CDR1 is MDHEN and CDR2 is SYDVKM. This CDR3 region has 16 residues. Here the CDR3 reads CASKGRGWFSYNEQFF. DNA of the CDR3: TGTGCCAGCAAGGGCAGAGGGTGGTTTTCCTACAATGAGCAGTTCTTC.

This sequence joins TRBV12-5 and TRBJ2-1; 10 nucleotides align to TRBD2. Germline V CDR1 and CDR2: LGHNT, FRNRAP. V lost 3 bases, J lost 7 bases, and 6 bases stayed unmatched. The CDR3 is 15 residues long. CDR3 region: CASGLAGGPQNEQFF. The CDR3 region has the DNA TGTGCTAGTGGTTTAGCGGGAGGGCCCCAAAATGAGCAGTTCTTC.

The sample holds a few counts of this clone. This chain links TRBV2 with TRBJ1-5, with D uncertain. The CDR3 has 13 amino acids. The V end lost 2 bases, the J end lost 4 bases, and 6 bases lay between the germline ends. CDR1 and CDR2 from the germline V gene are SNHLY and FYNNEI. The CDR3 DNA reads TGTGCCAGCAGTGAAATTCCGAATCAGCCCCAGCATTTT. This gives the protein CASSEIPNQPQHF.

This clone showed up just a few times. J is TRBJ2-5 and V is TRBV11-2, with TRBD2 matching over 7 bases. This CDR3 spans 13 amino acids. Germline assignment: CDR1 SGHAT and CDR2 FQNNGV. V gave up 5 bases and J gave up 5 bases; unmatched junction bases: 5. CDR3 in DNA: TGTGCCAGCAGCCTCGGGGGGACGGAGACCCAGTACTTC. Its protein is CASSLGGTETQYF.

This clone has just a few counts. V is TRBV2 and J is TRBJ2-7; 8 bases are a match to TRBD2. After removal of 4 bases from V and 2 bases from J, the junction contained 4 bases not matched to a gene. This CDR3 spans 14 amino acids. The germline V gene encodes CDR1 SNHLY and CDR2 FYNNEI. The DNA for the CDR3 is TGTGCCAGCAGTGCTGAAGCGGGGGCCTACGAGCAGTACTTC. Translating gives CASSAEAGAYEQYF.

This chain uses TRBV18 with TRBJ2-7; TRBD1 matches 10 bases. V lost 3 bases, J lost 3 bases, and 2 bases stayed unmatched. The CDR3 is 14 residues long. The germline CDR1 and CDR2 sequences are KGHSH and LQKENI. CDR3 sequence reads: CASSPTGGIYEQYF. The CDR3 DNA reads TGTGCCAGCTCACCGACAGGGGGCATCTACGAGCAGTACTTC.

This clone has just a few counts. The J gene is TRBJ1-2, the V gene TRBV9; 9 nucleotides match TRBD1. This CDR3 is built from 15 residues. J gave up 2 bases and V 3 bases, and 5 bases lay outside the gene matches. Germline V gives CDR1 SGDLS, CDR2 YYNGEE. CDR3: CASSDATGGNYGYTF. As DNA, the CDR3 is TGTGCCAGCAGCGACGCGACAGGGGGGAACTATGGCTACACCTTC.

The V and J genes are TRBV23-1 and TRBJ2-5; possibly TRBD1 for D (6 bases). Being an ORF, TRBV23-1 has a function that is uncertain. The ends were cut back, 4 bases at V and 5 bases at J, with 11 bases in the middle. The CDR3 length is 13 residues. The CDR3 bases are TGCGCCAGCAGTCGACAGGCCAGCGAGACCCAGTACTTC. As protein: CASSRQASETQYF.

The CDR3 is CASSLYLAGTDTQYF. The CDR3 bases are TGTGCCAGCAGCTTGTATCTAGCGGGGACAGATACGCAGTATTTT. This chain links TRBV5-4 with TRBJ2-3; TRBD2 matches at 9 bases. CDR3 length: 15 residues. CDR1 and CDR2 (germline): SGHNT, YYREEE (reference sequence). The ends lost 1 base at V and 3 bases at J; junction bases unmatched: 3. Using reference TRBV5-4 and TRBJ2-3 for the parts outside the CDR3, the full variable domain is ETGVTQSPTHLIKTRGQQVTLRCSSQSGHNTVSWYQQALGQGPQFIFQYYREEENGRGNFPPRFSGLQFPNYSSELNVNALELDDSALYLCASSLYLAGTDTQYFGPGTRLTVL.

There are a few counts of this clone. This chain uses TRBV7-9 with TRBJ1-1, with a possible D match to TRBD1 (5 bases). This CDR3 has 15 amino acids. Germline V lookup: CDR1 SEHNR, CDR2 FQNEAQ (reference sequence). Trimming left V 4 bases short and J 2 bases short, with 14 bases between. The CDR3 DNA sequence: TGTGCCAGCAGCTACGGGGAGGGGCATAACACTGAAGCTTTCTTT. Residues: CASSYGEGHNTEAFF.

Comments on this clone: The junction departs from the called germline gene at one end, perhaps through a read error. The J gene is TRBJ2-7, the V gene TRBV28, with 8 bases aligning to TRBD1. The CDR3 covers 13 residues. The germline V gene has CDR1 MDHEN and CDR2 SYDVKM. As DNA, the CDR3 is TGTGCCAGCAGTTTAACTTCCCCCGGACAGGGTGACTTC. Protein product: CASSLTSPGQGDF.

This clone came up a few times. The rearrangement links TRBV7-9 to TRBJ1-4; TRBD1 aligns across 10 bases. The CDR3 loop spans 15 amino acids. Germline V gene sequence: CDR1 SEHNR, CDR2 FQNEAQ (reference sequence). The junction had 8 bases not matched to a gene; V was cut back by 5 bases and J by 8 bases. In DNA form, the CDR3 reads TGTGCCAGCAGCACGGGGACAGGGGCGGGAGAAAAACTGTTTTTT. Its translation is CASSTGTGAGEKLFF. Full variable domain (missing parts from reference TRBV7-9 and TRBJ1-4): DTGVSQNPRHKITKRGQNVTFRCDPISEHNRLYWYRQTLGQGPEFLTYFQNEAQLEKSRLLSDRFSAERPKGSFSTLEIQRTEQGDSAMYLCASSTGTGAGEKLFFGSGTQLSVL.